This entry lists 9 T cell receptor beta chains sequenced from one sample in a study of regulatory T cells in long-lasting Graves disease. iRepertoire HTBI primers and Arm-PCR of CDR3 regions built TCR beta libraries. TCRdb re-called the multiplex PCR reads through MiXCR, storing one row per CDR3 protein. The sample holds hundreds of thousands of distinct CDR3 sequences; roughly 17% are singletons and the top ten take roughly 29%. Time point of the sample: newly diagnosed GD, antithyroid drugs for less than 3 months. RNA from PBMCs was the source of the TCR library. These data were also filed under a second study, of T cells in Graves' hyperthyroidism and ophthalmopathy.

This specimen was peripheral blood mononuclear cells (PBMCs), taken at new diagnosis, from a patient treated with antithyroid drugs. Source of these receptors: a man aged 40-49 years with Graves disease.

This clonotype showed up many times. The gene calls are TRBV20-1 and TRBJ1-4; no clear D gene. V was clipped by 1 base and J by 7 bases, with 10 bases between them. The CDR3 loop spans 13 amino acids. CDR1 and CDR2 (germline): DFQATT, SNEGSKA (reference sequence). CDR3 nucleotides: TGCAGTGCTAGAGGGTTGGGAGGTGAAAAACTGTTTTTT. This encodes CSARGLGGEKLFF.

This clonotype was counted at least ten times. The chain has TRBV7-9 and TRBJ2-1, with TRBD2 identical over 7 bases. In germline, CDR1 is SEHNR, CDR2 FQNEAQ (reference sequence). There are 16 residues in the CDR3. With 4 bases clipped from V and 4 bases from J, the junction kept 10 bases outside the gene matches. The CDR3 coding sequence is TGTGCCAGCAGCTCCATTGGGACTACCAAGTACAATGAGCAGTTCTTC. Translated: CASSSIGTTKYNEQFF.

This clonotype was picked up a small number of times. The chain couples TRBV9 to TRBJ2-7, with TRBD1 matching over 9 bases. Germline lookup yields CDR1 SGDLS and CDR2 YYNGEE. This CDR3 is 15 amino acids long. V was pared by 3 bases and J by 1 base, with 5 bases of the junction left unmatched. CDR3 DNA sequence: TGTGCCAGCAGCGAGGGGGACAGGGCGTCCTACGAGCAGTACTTC. It translates to CASSEGDRASYEQYF. Looking up the rest from reference TRBV9 and TRBJ2-7 gives the full variable domain: DSGVTQTPKHLITATGQRVTLRCSPRSGDLSVYWYQQSLDQGLQFLIQYYNGEERAKGNILERFSAQQFPDLHSELNLSSLELGDSALYFCASSEGDRASYEQYFGPGTRLTVT.

This clonotype was observed a few times. With a far larger clone one base away, a read error is the likely cause. The genes are TRBV28 and TRBJ2-1, with TRBD1 as a possible D gene (6 bases). The CDR3 contains 15 residues. Trimming left V 8 bases short and J 13 bases short, with 27 bases between. Germline values: CDR1 MDHEN, CDR2 SYDVKM. The chain's CDR3 is CASLERTARQETQFF. The CDR3 DNA reads as TGTGCCAGCCTCGAGCGGACAGCCCGCCAAGAGACCCAGTTCTTC.

This clonotype was observed many times. This chain connects TRBV18 to TRBJ1-5; 9 nucleotides align to TRBD1. CDR3 length: 15 amino acids. From germline, CDR1 is KGHSH and CDR2 LQKENI. The V segment lost 5 bases and the J segment 3 bases; nucleotides outside the gene matches: 5. The CDR3 spells CASSLQGAANQPQHF. The CDR3 coding sequence is TGTGCCAGCTCATTACAGGGGGCCGCCAATCAGCCCCAGCATTTT.

With respect to this clonotype: This CDR3 is missing its conserved last phenylalanine or tryptophan, likely due to a read error. The chain uses TRBV5-1 and TRBJ2-7, with D hard to call. This CDR3 spans 14 amino acids. The germline V gene encodes CDR1 SGHRS and CDR2 YFSETQ. V was clipped by 3 bases and J by 3 bases, with 13 bases between them. CDR3 in amino acids: CASSWNDGDYEQYL. CDR3 nucleotides: TGCGCCAGCAGCTGGAACGACGGAGACTACGAGCAGTACCTC.

This clonotype was picked up many times. A junction end diverges from the germline sequence, so it may reflect a read error. The gene calls are TRBV7-2 and TRBJ2-2; D uncertain. Per the germline V gene, CDR1 is SGHTA and CDR2 is FQGNSA. The CDR3 sequence is 14 residues long. The CDR3: CASSLWRYTEELFF. In nucleotides, the CDR3 is TGTGCCAGCAGCTTATGGCGGTACACCGAGGAGCTGTTTTTT.

This clonotype was seen repeatedly, ten times or more. The rearrangement joins TRBV2 to TRBJ2-5; 16 bases align to TRBD2. CDR1 and CDR2 from the germline V gene are SNHLY and FYNNEI. Unmatched junction bases numbered 2, after V lost 4 bases and J lost 6 bases. This CDR3 spans 15 amino acids. Here the CDR3 DNA reads TGTGCCAGCAGTGGGGGACTAGCGGGGGGGAAGACCCAGTACTTC. This codes for CASSGGLAGGKTQYF.

This clonotype was counted once. This chain uses TRBV15 with TRBJ2-1; no definite D call. V was shortened by 2 bases and J by 5 bases, with 19 bases between the two germline ends. This CDR3 is 17 amino acids long. Germline CDR1 and CDR2: LNHNV and YYDKDF (reference sequence). CDR3 DNA: TGTGCCACCAGCAGATCACGACACCTTCCCGGGCACAATGAGCAGTTCTTC. Translation gives CATSRSRHLPGHNEQFF.